Listed here are 3 T cell receptor beta chains from one sample, sequenced in a study of cytomegalovirus exposure and HLA in healthy donors. The repertoire was sequenced with immunoSEQ multiplex PCR; TCRdb's copy has only in-frame clones and lacks some. Of 200,000 or so clones listed, around 83% are singletons. What was sequenced was PBMCs. The origin of the receptors is a woman aged 25 to 39 in good health and CMV-seropositive.

The chain uses TRBV2 and TRBJ1-2; 7 bases agree with TRBD1. The CDR3 covers 14 residues. The V segment lost 2 bases and the J segment 8 bases; nucleotides outside the gene matches: 8. The germline V gene has CDR1 SNHLY and CDR2 FYNNEI. The CDR3 loop is CASSERGTGDGYTF. The CDR3, as DNA: TGTGCCAGCAGTGAAAGGGGAACAGGGGACGGCTACACCTTC.

The rearrangement joins TRBV29-1 to TRBJ1-2; a possible D gene is TRBD1 (6 bases). With 3 bases removed from V and 0 bases from J, the gap between germline ends came to 14 bases. Germline V gene data show CDR1 as SQVTM and CDR2 as ANQGSEA. The CDR3 is 15 residues long. The CDR3 DNA follows: TGCAGCGTTGATCAGCGGGACAAAGCTAACTATGGCTACACCTTC. Its translation is CSVDQRDKANYGYTF.

The CDR3 spells CASSPPDTNTEAFF. CDR3 DNA: TGTGCCAGCTCACCGCCGGACACGAACACTGAAGCTTTCTTT. This chain joins TRBV18 and TRBJ1-1; possible D gene TRBD1, 5 bases. CDR1 is KGHSH and CDR2 is LQKENI in the germline V gene. The CDR3 extends over 14 amino acids. Trimming removed 3 bases at V and 1 base at J, with 9 bases between.